These T cell receptor beta chains were read from a single sample in a study of cytomegalovirus exposure and HLA in healthy donors. Produced via immunoSEQ multiplex PCR; TCRdb's table is partial and in-frame only. The sample holds approximately 120,000 clones, around 77% seen once. The sequenced sample consisted of PBMCs. These receptor sequences come from a man aged 45-65 years in good health and CMV-seronegative. Each CDR3 is given with its conserved first and last residue. The D gene is left open where the match is weak. Not all rows give a size; the values are once, few, many and, for expanded clones, a class.

TRBV10-3	.	.	TRBJ1-2	TGTGCCATCAGTGAGTCCTCGGGATATGGCTACACCTTC	CAISESSGYGYTF
TRBV27	TRBD1	.	TRBJ2-7	TGTGCCAGCAGTTCCCTCGGGACAGGGGAGGACGAGCAGTACTTC	CASSSLGTGEDEQYF
TRBV13	.	.	TRBJ2-6	TGTGCCAGCAGCTACCCCCGACTTTTCTCTTCTGGGGCCAACGTCCTGACTTTC	CASSYPRLFSSGANVLTF
TRBV19	.	.	TRBJ1-1	TGTGCCAGTAGTATTGGGGGGGAACGCACTGAAGCTTTCTTT	CASSIGGERTEAFF
TRBV6-5	TRBD1	.	TRBJ2-7	TGTGCCAGCGACCCCGGGACAGGAGACGAGCAGTACTTC	CASDPGTGDEQYF
TRBV4-3	.	.	TRBJ2-2	TGCGCCAGCAGCCAAGGGAGATCCCGATTATCGGGCACCGGGGAGCTGTTTTTT	CASSQGRSRLSGTGELFF
TRBV2	.	many	TRBJ1-2	TGTGCCAGCAGTGAAGGAGGGAGAGCTAACTATGGCTACACCTTC	CASSEGGRANYGYTF
TRBV6-5	TRBD2	.	TRBJ2-2	TGTGCCAGCAGTTACACCCTAGCGGGGTACACCGGGGAGCTGTTTTTT	CASSYTLAGYTGELFF
TRBV5-1	TRBD2	.	TRBJ2-1	TGCGCCAGCAGCTGGACTAGCGGGAGATCCTACAATGAGCAGTTCTTC	CASSWTSGRSYNEQFF
TRBV25-1	.	.	TRBJ2-1	TGTGCCAGCAGTGATGGCGGGGTCGGGTACAATGAGCAGTTCTTC	CASSDGGVGYNEQFF
TRBV5-1	.	once	TRBJ1-3	TGCGCCAGCAGCTTGGGGACAGACCACTCTGGAAACACCATATATTTT	CASSLGTDHSGNTIYF
TRBV28	.	.	TRBJ2-2	TGTGCCAGCAGTCCCCCTACGGGGATCACCGGGGAGCTGTTTTTT	CASSPPTGITGELFF
TRBV7-2	TRBD2	.	TRBJ2-7	TGTGCCAGCAGCTTAGGGCGGGGGACCTACGAGCAGTACTTC	CASSLGRGTYEQYF
TRBV2	TRBD1	once	TRBJ2-1	TGTGCCAGCAGCAGAAACAGACAGGGTTACAATGAGCAGTTCTTC	CASSRNRQGYNEQFF
TRBV9	TRBD1	once	TRBJ1-2	TGTGCCAGCAGCCCAAGGGGAGCCACAGGGGGCAACTATGGCTACACCTTC	CASSPRGATGGNYGYTF
TRBV6-1	TRBD2	.	TRBJ2-5	TGTGCCAGCCTACTAGCGGCTATACAAGAGACCCAGTACTTC	CASLLAAIQETQYF
TRBV2	TRBD1	.	TRBJ1-2	TGTGCCAGCAGTTCGGACAGGGGGACGACGGTCAACTATGGCTACACCTTC	CASSSDRGTTVNYGYTF
TRBV28	.	.	TRBJ1-1	TGTGCCAGCAGTTCCCCAGGCAGGGTTTATAGAAACACTGAAGCTTTCTTT	CASSSPGRVYRNTEAFF
TRBV9	TRBD1	.	TRBJ1-2	TGTGCCAGCAGCGTAGGTTCAGGGGGATTTAGGGCCTATGGCTACACCTTC	CASSVGSGGFRAYGYTF
TRBV6-6	TRBD2	.	TRBJ2-1	TGTGCCAGCAGTACCGGAGCGGGAAGCTCCTACAATGAGCAGTTCTTC	CASSTGAGSSYNEQFF
TRBV4-1	TRBD2	.	TRBJ2-3	TGCGCCACTGCGGGGGCGGGAGGAAGAGATACGCAGTATTTT	CATAGAGGRDTQYF
TRBV6-1	TRBD1	.	TRBJ1-2	TGTGCCAGCAGTGAGGGGGGTTGGGGGCAGGGGGCTCCATACCACTATGGCTACACCTTC	CASSEGGWGQGAPYHYGYTF
TRBV7-8	.	.	TRBJ2-1	TGTGCCAGCAGCTTAGCCTCATCCGGGCAGTTCTTC	CASSLASSGQFF
TRBV6-1	TRBD2	few	TRBJ2-1	TGTGCCAGCAGCAACCACCGACTAGCGACTAATGAGCAGTTCTTC	CASSNHRLATNEQFF
TRBV28	.	.	TRBJ2-2	TGTGCCAGCAGTTCAGGAGGGGAGGTGGCCGGGGAGCTGTTTTTT	CASSSGGEVAGELFF
TRBV15	.	.	TRBJ2-2	TGTGCCACCAGCAGAGATCGTCGCACCGGGGAGCTGTTTTTT	CATSRDRRTGELFF
TRBV5-1	.	.	TRBJ2-3	TGCGCCAGCAGCTTGGGGTCGGTAGCAGATACGCAGTATTTT	CASSLGSVADTQYF
TRBV7-3	TRBD1	.	TRBJ2-3	TGTGCCAGCAGCCCGTCCGGGACAGGGTCTGCAGATACGCAGTATTTT	CASSPSGTGSADTQYF
TRBV7-2	.	once	TRBJ1-4	TGTGCCAGCAGTCCCCAGGGAACAACTAATGAAAAACTGTTTTTT	CASSPQGTTNEKLFF
TRBV4-1	.	.	TRBJ2-5	TGCGCCAGCAGCCAAGATCACGGGTCTAGAGAGACCCAGTACTTC	CASSQDHGSRETQYF
TRBV28	TRBD2	.	TRBJ2-2	TGTGCCAGCAGTTCATATGGAGGGACTAGCGGGAGAGTCGGGGAGCTGTTTTTT	CASSSYGGTSGRVGELFF